This T cell receptor (beta chain) was identified in a study of cytomegalovirus exposure and HLA in healthy donors. On this clone: Its specificity is not known.

Only in-frame clones appear in the TCRdb table, and some are missing; sequencing was by immunoSEQ multiplex PCR. This table holds around 230,000 clones, approximately 84% found once. Findings of the study overall: CMV antigen specificity of a few CMV-associated chains was confirmed in vitro. Altogether, some 170 TCR beta chains were recorded as cytomegalovirus-associated.

The CDR3 loop spans 12 amino acids. The V gene lost 8 bases and the J gene lost 8 bases, with 15 bases spanning the gap. Germline loops: CDR1 MNHEY, CDR2 SVGAGI. These donors were members of the approximately 110-subject validation cohort, a group separate from the roughly 700-subject first cohort. The rearrangement joins TRBV6-5 to TRBJ1-2; D possibly corresponds to TRBD1 (6 bases). The sample consisted of PBMCs. This sequence originates from a woman aged 25 to 39 in good health and CMV-seropositive. DNA of the CDR3: TGTGCCAGCTCAGGGGTATGGGGCGGCTACACCTTC. As protein: CASSGVWGGYTF.